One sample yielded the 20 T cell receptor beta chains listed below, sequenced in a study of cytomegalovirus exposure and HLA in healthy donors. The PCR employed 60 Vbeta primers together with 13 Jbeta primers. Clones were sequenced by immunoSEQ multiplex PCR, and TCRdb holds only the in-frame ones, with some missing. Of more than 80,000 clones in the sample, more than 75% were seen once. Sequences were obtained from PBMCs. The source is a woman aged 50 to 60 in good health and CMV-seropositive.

DNA of the CDR3: TGTGCCAGCAGTTCAGGTGTTCGGACTGAAGCTTTCTTT. This codes for CASSSGVRTEAFF. V usage is TRBV27 and J usage is TRBJ1-1; no reliable D call. V dropped 4 bases and J dropped 5 bases, with 11 bases sitting between them. The CDR3 has 13 residues. Germline-derived CDR1 and CDR2 are MNHEY and SMNVEV (reference sequence).

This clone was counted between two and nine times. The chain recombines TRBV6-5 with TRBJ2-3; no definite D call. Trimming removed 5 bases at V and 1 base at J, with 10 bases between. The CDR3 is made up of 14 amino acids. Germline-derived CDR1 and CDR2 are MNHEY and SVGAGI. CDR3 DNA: TGTGCCAGCAGTCGGTGGCAGGGCACAGATACGCAGTATTTT. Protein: CASSRWQGTDTQYF.

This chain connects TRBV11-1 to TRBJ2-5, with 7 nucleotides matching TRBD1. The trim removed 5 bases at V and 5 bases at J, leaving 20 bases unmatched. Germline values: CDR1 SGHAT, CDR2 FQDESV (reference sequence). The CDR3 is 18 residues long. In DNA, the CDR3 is TGTGCCAGCAGCCCCGCGTCACAGGGGACCCATTCCTTGGAGACCCAGTACTTC. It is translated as CASSPASQGTHSLETQYF. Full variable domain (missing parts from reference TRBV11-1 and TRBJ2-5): EAEVAQSPRYKITEKSQAVAFWCDPISGHATLYWYRQILGQGPELLVQFQDESVVDDSQLPKDRFSAERLKGVDSTLKIQPAELGDSAMYLCASSPASQGTHSLETQYFGPGTRLLVL.

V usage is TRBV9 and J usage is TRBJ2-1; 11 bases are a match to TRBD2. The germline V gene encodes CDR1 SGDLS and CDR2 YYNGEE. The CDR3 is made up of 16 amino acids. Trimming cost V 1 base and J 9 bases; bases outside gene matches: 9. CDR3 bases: TGTGCCAGCAGCGTAAATGTAGCGGGGGGGCTTGGTGAGCAGTTCTTC. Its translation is CASSVNVAGGLGEQFF.

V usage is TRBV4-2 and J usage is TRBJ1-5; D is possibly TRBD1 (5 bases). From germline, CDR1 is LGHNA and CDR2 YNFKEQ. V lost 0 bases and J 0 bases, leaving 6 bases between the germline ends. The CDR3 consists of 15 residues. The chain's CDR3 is CASSQDGGSNQPQHF. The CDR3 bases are TGTGCCAGCAGCCAAGACGGGGGTAGCAATCAGCCCCAGCATTTT.

CDR3 protein: CATSRPGQGRYEQYF. The CDR3 bases are TGTGCCACCAGCAGACCCGGACAGGGGAGGTACGAGCAGTACTTC. The chain is built from TRBV15 and TRBJ2-7; TRBD1 aligns across 9 bases. Per germline, CDR1 LNHNV and CDR2 YYDKDF (reference sequence). The CDR3 has 15 residues. J was trimmed by 4 bases and V by 2 bases; bases with no gene match: 6.

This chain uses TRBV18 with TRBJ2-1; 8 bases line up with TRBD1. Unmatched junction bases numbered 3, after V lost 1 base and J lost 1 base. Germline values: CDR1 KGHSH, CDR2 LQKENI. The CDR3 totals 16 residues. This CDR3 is CASSPRTGSSYNEQFF. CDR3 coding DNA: TGTGCCAGCTCACCACGGACAGGGTCATCCTACAATGAGCAGTTCTTC.

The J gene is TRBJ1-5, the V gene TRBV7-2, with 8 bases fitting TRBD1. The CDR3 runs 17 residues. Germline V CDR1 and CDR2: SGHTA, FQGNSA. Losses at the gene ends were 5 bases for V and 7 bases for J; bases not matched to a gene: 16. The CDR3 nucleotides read TGTGCCAGCAGCCAAAGTCGGGGGCAGGGGGCCAGGCAGCCCCAGCATTTT. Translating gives CASSQSRGQGARQPQHF.

DNA for the CDR3: TGCAGCGTTGTAACTAACATGAACACTGAAGCTTTCTTT. Protein product: CSVVTNMNTEAFF. The chain carries TRBV29-1 and TRBJ1-1; D gene ambiguous. Germline V gene lookup returns CDR1 SQVTM and CDR2 ANQGSEA. This CDR3 has 13 amino acids. Deletions cut 4 bases from V and 0 bases from J, with 9 bases between.

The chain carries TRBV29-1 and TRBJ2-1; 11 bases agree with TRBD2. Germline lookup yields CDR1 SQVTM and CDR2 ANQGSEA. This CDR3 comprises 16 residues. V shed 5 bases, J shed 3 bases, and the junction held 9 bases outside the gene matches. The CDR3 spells CSVRWRGTSGYNEQFF. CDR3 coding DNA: TGCAGCGTTAGATGGAGGGGGACTAGCGGCTACAATGAGCAGTTCTTC.

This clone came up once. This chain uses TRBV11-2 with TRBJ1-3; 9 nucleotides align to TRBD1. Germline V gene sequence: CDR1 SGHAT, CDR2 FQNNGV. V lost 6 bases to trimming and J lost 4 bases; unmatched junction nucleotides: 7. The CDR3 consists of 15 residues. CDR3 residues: CASSIQGAAGNTIYF. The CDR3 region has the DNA TGTGCCAGCAGTATACAGGGGGCGGCGGGAAACACCATATATTTT.

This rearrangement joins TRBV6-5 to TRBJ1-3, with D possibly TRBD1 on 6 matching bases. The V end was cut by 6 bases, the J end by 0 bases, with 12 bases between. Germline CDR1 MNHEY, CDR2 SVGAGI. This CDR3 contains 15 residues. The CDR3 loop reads CASSRGMSSGNTIYF. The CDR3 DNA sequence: TGTGCCAGCAGCAGGGGAATGAGCTCTGGAAACACCATATATTTT.

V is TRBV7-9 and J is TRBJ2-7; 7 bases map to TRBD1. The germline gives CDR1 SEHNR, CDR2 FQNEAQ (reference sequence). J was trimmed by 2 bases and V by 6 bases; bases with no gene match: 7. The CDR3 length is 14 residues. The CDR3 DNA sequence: TGTGCCAGCAGGAGGACAGGATCAACCTACGAGCAGTACTTC. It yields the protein CASRRTGSTYEQYF.

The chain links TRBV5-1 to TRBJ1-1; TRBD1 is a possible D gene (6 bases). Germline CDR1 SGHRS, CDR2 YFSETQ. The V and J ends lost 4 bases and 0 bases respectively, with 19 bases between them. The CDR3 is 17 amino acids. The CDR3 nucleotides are TGCGCCAGCAGCGTTGGGTCGGACAGTTATTTGAACACTGAAGCTTTCTTT. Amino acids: CASSVGSDSYLNTEAFF.

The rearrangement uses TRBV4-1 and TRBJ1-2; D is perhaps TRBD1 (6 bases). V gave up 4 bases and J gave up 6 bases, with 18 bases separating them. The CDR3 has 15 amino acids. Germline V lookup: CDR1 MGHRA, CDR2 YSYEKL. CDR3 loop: CASSLGAGYRDGYTF. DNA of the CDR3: TGCGCCAGCAGCCTGGGGGCAGGGTACAGGGATGGCTACACCTTC.

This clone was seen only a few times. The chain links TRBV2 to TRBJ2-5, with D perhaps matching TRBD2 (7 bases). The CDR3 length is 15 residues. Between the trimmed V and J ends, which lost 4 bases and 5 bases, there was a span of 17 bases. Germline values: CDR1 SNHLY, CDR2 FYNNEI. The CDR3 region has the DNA TGTGCCAGCAGTGCACCGGGGGGCTCTAGGGAGACCCAGTACTTC. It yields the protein CASSAPGGSRETQYF.

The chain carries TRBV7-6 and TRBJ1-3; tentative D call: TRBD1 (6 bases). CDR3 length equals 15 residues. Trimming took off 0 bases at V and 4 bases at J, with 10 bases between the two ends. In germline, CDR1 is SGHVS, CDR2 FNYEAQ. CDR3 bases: TGTGCCAGCAGCTTAGCGCCAGGGGCAGGAAACACCATATATTTT. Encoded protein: CASSLAPGAGNTIYF.

The CDR3 DNA sequence: TGTGCCAGCAGCCTCCGACAGGGGAGTTATAATTCACCCCTCCACTTT. As protein: CASSLRQGSYNSPLHF. The J gene is TRBJ1-6, the V gene TRBV14, with 8 bases fitting TRBD1. Germline loops: CDR1 SGHDN, CDR2 FVKESK. With 4 bases clipped from V and 4 bases from J, the junction kept 6 bases outside the gene matches. The CDR3 spans 16 residues.

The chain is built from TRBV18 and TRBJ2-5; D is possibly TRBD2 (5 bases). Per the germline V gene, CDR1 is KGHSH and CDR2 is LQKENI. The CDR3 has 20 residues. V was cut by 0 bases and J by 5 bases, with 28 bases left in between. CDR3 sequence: CASSPPARLGRGTSLETQYF. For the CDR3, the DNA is TGTGCCAGCTCACCACCAGCTCGGCTCGGACGGGGAACCTCCTTGGAGACCCAGTACTTC.

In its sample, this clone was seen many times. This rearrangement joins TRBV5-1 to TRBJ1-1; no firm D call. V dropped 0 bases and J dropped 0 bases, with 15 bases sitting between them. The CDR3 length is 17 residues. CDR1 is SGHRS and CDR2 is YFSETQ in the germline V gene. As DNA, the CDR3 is TGCGCCAGCAGCTTGGAAAGGATGGAGACCCTGAACACTGAAGCTTTCTTT. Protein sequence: CASSLERMETLNTEAFF.